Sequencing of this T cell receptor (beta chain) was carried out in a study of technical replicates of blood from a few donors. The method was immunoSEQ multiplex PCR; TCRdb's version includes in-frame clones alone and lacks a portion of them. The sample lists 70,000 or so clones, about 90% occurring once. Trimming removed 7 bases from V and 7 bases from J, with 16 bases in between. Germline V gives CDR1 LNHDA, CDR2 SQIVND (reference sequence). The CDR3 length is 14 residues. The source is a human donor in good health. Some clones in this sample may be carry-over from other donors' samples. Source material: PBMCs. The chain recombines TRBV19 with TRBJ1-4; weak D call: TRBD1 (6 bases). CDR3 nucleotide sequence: TGTGCCAGTATCCCCAGGGGTGCGTCTGAAAAACTGTTTTTT. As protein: CASIPRGASEKLFF.